Listed here are 24 T cell receptor beta chains from one sample, sequenced in a study of cytomegalovirus exposure and HLA in healthy donors. The study ran its PCR with 60 Vbeta and 13 Jbeta primers. Data came from immunoSEQ multiplex PCR; TCRdb stores just in-frame clones and leaves some out. This repertoire shows about 120,000 clones, 76% found once; its top ten account for around 12%. The sequencing sample was made of PBMCs. The source of these receptors is a woman aged 40 to 50 in good health and CMV-seropositive.

In its sample, this clone was seen a few times. The CDR3 nucleotides read TGCGCCAGCAGCTCTCCCGGGTTAGGGGCCAACGTCCTGACTTTC. Protein product: CASSSPGLGANVLTF. V and J are TRBV5-1 and TRBJ2-6, with D hard to call. The CDR3 covers 15 residues. Germline V lookup: CDR1 SGHRS, CDR2 YFSETQ. Deletions cut 3 bases from V and 4 bases from J, with 11 bases between.

The chain couples TRBV30 to TRBJ1-2; no reliable D call. Looked up from germline, CDR1 is GTSNPN and CDR2 is SVGIG (reference sequence). V lost 3 bases and J 3 bases, leaving 8 bases between the germline ends. This CDR3 region has 12 residues. The CDR3: CAWSEAHYGYTF. The CDR3 DNA reads TGTGCCTGGAGCGAAGCCCACTATGGCTACACCTTC.

The chain links TRBV2 to TRBJ1-5, with 9 bases lining up with TRBD1. This CDR3 spans 14 amino acids. The ends lost 6 bases at V and 6 bases at J; junction bases unmatched: 6. Germline assignment: CDR1 SNHLY and CDR2 FYNNEI. In DNA, the CDR3 is TGTGCCAGCAGAGGACAGGGGTTGAGTCAGCCCCAGCATTTT. Encoded protein: CASRGQGLSQPQHF.

The gene calls are TRBV27 and TRBJ1-5, with 7 bases that match TRBD1. The V and J ends lost 6 bases and 1 base, in that order; junction bases with no gene match: 3. Per the germline V gene, CDR1 is MNHEY and CDR2 is SMNVEV (reference sequence). There are 14 residues in the CDR3. In DNA, the CDR3 is TGTGCCAGCAGCTCACAGGGGAGCAATCAGCCCCAGCATTTT. Its protein product is CASSSQGSNQPQHF.

This clone was found a few times. The chain links TRBV2 to TRBJ2-7, with D tentatively TRBD2 (6 bases). CDR3 length: 14 residues. The germline V gene encodes CDR1 SNHLY and CDR2 FYNNEI. Trimming shortened V by 6 bases and J by 6 bases, and 18 bases separated the two germline ends. The CDR3 loop reads CASRMTTSSAEQYF. The CDR3 bases are TGTGCCAGCAGGATGACGACTAGTTCCGCCGAGCAGTACTTC.

The chain uses TRBV10-1 and TRBJ1-1; weak D call: TRBD1 (5 bases). Germline loops: CDR1 WNHNN, CDR2 SYGVQD (reference sequence). Trimming shortened V by 5 bases and J by 0 bases, and 7 bases separated the two germline ends. The CDR3 totals 13 residues. The DNA of the CDR3 is TGCGCCAGCAGTTTGACAGTGAACACTGAAGCTTTCTTT. Its protein product is CASSLTVNTEAFF.

This clone occurred a few times. The chain couples TRBV15 to TRBJ1-1; D uncertain. Trimming took 4 bases from V and 8 from J, leaving 8 bases between them. The length of the CDR3 is 11 residues. Germline values: CDR1 LNHNV, CDR2 YYDKDF (reference sequence). The CDR3: CATSTGLEAFF. The DNA for the CDR3 is TGTGCCACCAGCACCGGACTAGAAGCTTTCTTT.

This clone was detected only a few times. The chain links TRBV6-1 to TRBJ1-2; 11 bases agree with TRBD1. CDR1 is MNHNS, CDR2 SASEGT, per germline. CDR3 length: 15 amino acids. The ends lost 5 bases at V and 4 bases at J; junction bases unmatched: 6. CDR3 region: CASSHHGTGGYGYTF. The CDR3 DNA sequence: TGTGCCAGCAGTCATCACGGGACAGGGGGCTATGGCTACACCTTC.

The V and J genes are TRBV7-9 and TRBJ2-1; D is unclear. This CDR3 has 14 residues. The germline V and J ends were trimmed by 5 bases and 3 bases, with 11 bases remaining between them. Germline assignment: CDR1 SEHNR and CDR2 FQNEAQ (reference sequence). CDR3 DNA sequence: TGTGCCAGCAGCCCTGCAGGAAACTACAATGAGCAGTTCTTC. The encoded protein is CASSPAGNYNEQFF.

This rearrangement joins TRBV6-1 to TRBJ2-2, with 7 positions matching TRBD1. Trimming cost V 6 bases and J 6 bases; bases outside gene matches: 7. The CDR3 runs 14 residues. Germline V CDR1 and CDR2: MNHNS, SASEGT. The CDR3 nucleotides read TGTGCCAGCAGACCCGGACAGGCCGCCGGGGAGCTGTTTTTT. Residues: CASRPGQAAGELFF.

This clone was counted only a few times. The V and J genes are TRBV5-5 and TRBJ1-5, with D maybe TRBD1 (5 bases). Germline V gene sequence: CDR1 SGHKS, CDR2 YYEKEE (reference sequence). This CDR3 contains 14 residues. The ends were cut back, 4 bases at V and 0 bases at J, with 8 bases in the middle. This chain's CDR3 is CASSPGYSNQPQHF. The DNA for the CDR3 is TGTGCCAGCAGCCCAGGGTATAGCAATCAGCCCCAGCATTTT.

The sample holds one count of this clone. The chain joins TRBV18 to TRBJ1-2; a weak D match, TRBD1 (5 bases). This CDR3 comprises 15 residues. Germline V gene lookup returns CDR1 KGHSH and CDR2 LQKENI. V lost 3 bases and J 5 bases, leaving 16 bases between the germline ends. CDR3: CASSPALTDIYGYTF. Here the CDR3 DNA reads TGTGCCAGCTCACCCGCCCTGACAGACATTTATGGCTACACCTTC.

The chain has TRBV7-2 and TRBJ2-3; 7 bases agree with TRBD2. V dropped 1 base and J dropped 6; count of bases not matched to a gene: 4. CDR1 is SGHTA, CDR2 FQGNSA, per germline. The CDR3 has 14 residues. CDR3 region: CASSLEAGRDTQYF. DNA for the CDR3: TGTGCCAGCAGCTTAGAAGCGGGGAGGGATACGCAGTATTTT.

The rearrangement joins TRBV6-6 to TRBJ2-1; a weak D match, TRBD2 (6 bases). The CDR3 is 9 amino acids. CDR1 is MNHNY and CDR2 is SVGAGI in the germline V gene (reference sequence). The V gene lost 8 bases and the J gene lost 15 bases, with 11 bases spanning the gap. The CDR3 spells CASGGDPFF. The CDR3 DNA sequence: TGTGCCAGCGGCGGGGATCCGTTCTTC.

This sequence joins TRBV18 and TRBJ1-3; D unresolved. The V gene's germline CDR1 is KGHSH and CDR2 LQKENI. This CDR3 has 15 residues. The V and J ends lost 5 bases and 0 bases respectively, with 11 bases between them. CDR3 sequence reads: CASSSVTVSGNTIYF. The DNA of the CDR3 is TGTGCCAGCTCATCGGTCACCGTCTCTGGAAACACCATATATTTT.

In this sample, this clone turned up a few times. The V call is TRBV6-5, the J call TRBJ1-4, with 10 bases aligning to TRBD1. The CDR3 is 14 residues long. Per germline, CDR1 MNHEY and CDR2 SVGAGI. Trimming at V came to 7 bases and at J to 6 bases, leaving 5 bases not matched to a gene. As DNA, the CDR3 is TGTGCCAGCACCAAGGACAGGGGGTATGAAAAACTGTTTTTT. It yields the protein CASTKDRGYEKLFF.

This clone has a handful of counts. The chain employs TRBV6-5 and TRBJ1-2; D is undetermined. CDR1 MNHEY and CDR2 SVGAGI come from the germline V gene. The CDR3 sequence is 15 residues long. With 6 bases removed from V and 0 bases from J, the gap between germline ends came to 14 bases. The CDR3 DNA reads TGTGCCAGCAGACCGACGCGGGCGGCTAACTATGGCTACACCTTC. Amino acids: CASRPTRAANYGYTF.

The V and J genes are TRBV6-5 and TRBJ1-1, with 7 bases aligning to TRBD1. Looked up from germline, CDR1 is MNHEY and CDR2 is SVGAGI. The CDR3 runs 13 residues. V shed 7 bases and J 4 bases; nucleotides not matched to a gene: 6. CDR3: CASTRQGVTEAFF. Here the CDR3 DNA reads TGTGCCAGCACCCGACAGGGAGTCACTGAAGCTTTCTTT.

The rearrangement links TRBV7-8 to TRBJ2-3; the match to TRBD2 covers 9 bases. V gave up 1 base and J gave up 6 bases; unmatched junction bases: 11. The CDR3 consists of 17 residues. Germline CDR1 SGHVS, CDR2 FQNEAQ. This CDR3 is CASSLVRAGGGADTQYF. The CDR3 bases are TGTGCCAGCAGCTTAGTTAGAGCGGGGGGCGGGGCGGATACGCAGTATTTT.

This clone came up a few times. The V call is TRBV7-9, the J call TRBJ2-2, with 7 bases aligning to TRBD1. This CDR3 region has 17 residues. The J segment lost 1 base and the V segment lost 2 bases, leaving 7 bases of the junction unmatched. The V gene's germline CDR1 is SEHNR and CDR2 FQNEAQ (reference sequence). CDR3 protein: CASSLFIGGMNTGELFF. In DNA form, the CDR3 reads TGTGCCAGCAGCTTATTTATAGGGGGCATGAACACCGGGGAGCTGTTTTTT.

The CDR3 loop reads CASSSIKTGYGWGTEAFF. CDR3 sequence (DNA): TGTGCCAGCAGCTCTATCAAGACAGGGTATGGCTGGGGGACTGAAGCTTTCTTT. This rearrangement joins TRBV5-4 to TRBJ1-1, with 7 bases matching TRBD1. Germline-derived CDR1 and CDR2 are SGHNT and YYREEE (reference sequence). The V segment lost 3 bases and the J segment 5 bases; nucleotides outside the gene matches: 19. The CDR3 consists of 18 residues. The whole variable domain, remainder taken from reference TRBV5-4 and TRBJ1-1, is ETGVTQSPTHLIKTRGQQVTLRCSSQSGHNTVSWYQQALGQGPQFIFQYYREEENGRGNFPPRFSGLQFPNYSSELNVNALELDDSALYLCASSSIKTGYGWGTEAFFGQGTRLTVV.

CDR3 DNA: TGCAGCGTCTGGGCGGGACTGGCTGGGCAGCCCCAGCATTTT. Translating it yields CSVWAGLAGQPQHF. This rearrangement joins TRBV29-1 to TRBJ1-5; D might be TRBD1 (5 bases). The CDR3 is made up of 14 amino acids. The germline gives CDR1 SQVTM, CDR2 ANQGSEA. V dropped 6 bases and J dropped 7 bases, with 19 bases sitting between them.

This chain links TRBV2 with TRBJ2-6; TRBD2 might be the D (5 bases). This CDR3 has 15 residues. V lost 3 bases, J lost 0 bases, and 6 bases lay in between. CDR1 SNHLY and CDR2 FYNNEI come from the germline V gene. The DNA for the CDR3 is TGTGCCAGCAGTGACGAGGGCTCTGGGGCCAACGTCCTGACTTTC. Translation: CASSDEGSGANVLTF.

This clone has more than one count but fewer than ten. This CDR3 reads CASRRTGMENNEQFF. The DNA for the CDR3 is TGTGCCAGCAGGCGGACAGGCATGGAAAACAATGAGCAGTTCTTC. The chain is built from TRBV9 and TRBJ2-1; 7 nucleotides align to TRBD1. This CDR3 has 15 amino acids. Germline assignment: CDR1 SGDLS and CDR2 YYNGEE. After removal of 5 bases from V and 5 bases from J, the junction contained 10 bases not matched to a gene.